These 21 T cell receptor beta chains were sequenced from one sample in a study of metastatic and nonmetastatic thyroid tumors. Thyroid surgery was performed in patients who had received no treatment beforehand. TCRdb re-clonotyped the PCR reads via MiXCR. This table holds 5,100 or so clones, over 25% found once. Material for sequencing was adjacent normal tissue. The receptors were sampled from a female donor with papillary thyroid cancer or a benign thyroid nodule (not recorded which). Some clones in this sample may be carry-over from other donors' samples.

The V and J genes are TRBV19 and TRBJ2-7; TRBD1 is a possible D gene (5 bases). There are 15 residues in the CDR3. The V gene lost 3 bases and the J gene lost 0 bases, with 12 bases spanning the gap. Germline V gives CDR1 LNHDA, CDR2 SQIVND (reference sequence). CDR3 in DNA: TGTGCCAGTAGTATTCGAGACAGCCTCTCCTACGAGCAGTACTTC. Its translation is CASSIRDSLSYEQYF. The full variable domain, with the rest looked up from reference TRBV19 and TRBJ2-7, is DGGITQSPKYLFRKEGQNVTLSCEQNLNHDAMYWYRQDPGQGLRLIYYSQIVNDFQKGDIAEGYSVSREKKESFPLTVTSAQKNPTAFYLCASSIRDSLSYEQYFGPGTRLTVT.

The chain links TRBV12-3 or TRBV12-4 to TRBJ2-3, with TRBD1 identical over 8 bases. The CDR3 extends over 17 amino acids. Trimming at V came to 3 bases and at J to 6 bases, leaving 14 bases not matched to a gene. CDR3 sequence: CASSFQTGTGLGDTQYF. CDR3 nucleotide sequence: TGTGCCAGCAGTTTCCAGACTGGGACAGGCCTTGGGGATACGCAGTATTTT.

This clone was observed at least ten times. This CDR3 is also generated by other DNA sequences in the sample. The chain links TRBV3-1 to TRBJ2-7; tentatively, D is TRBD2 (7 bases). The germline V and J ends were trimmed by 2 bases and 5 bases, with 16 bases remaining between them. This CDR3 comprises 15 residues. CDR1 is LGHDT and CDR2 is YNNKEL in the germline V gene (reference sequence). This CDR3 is CASSQPLEGGDEQYF. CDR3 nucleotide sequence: TGTGCCAGCAGCCAACCGTTGGAGGGGGGGGACGAGCAGTACTTC.

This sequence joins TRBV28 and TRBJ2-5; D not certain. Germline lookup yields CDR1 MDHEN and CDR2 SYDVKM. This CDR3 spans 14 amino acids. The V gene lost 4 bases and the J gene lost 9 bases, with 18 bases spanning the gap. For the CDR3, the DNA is TGTGCCAGCAGTTCCCGGTGGGTGGCTGGGGCCCAGTACTTC. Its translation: CASSSRWVAGAQYF.

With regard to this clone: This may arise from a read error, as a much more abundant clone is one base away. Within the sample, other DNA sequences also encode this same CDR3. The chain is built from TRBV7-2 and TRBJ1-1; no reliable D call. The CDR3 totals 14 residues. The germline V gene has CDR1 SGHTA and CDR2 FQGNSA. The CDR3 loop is CASSSDTGITEAFF. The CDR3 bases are TGTGCCAGCAGCTCAGATACCGGGATCACTGAAGCTTTCTTC.

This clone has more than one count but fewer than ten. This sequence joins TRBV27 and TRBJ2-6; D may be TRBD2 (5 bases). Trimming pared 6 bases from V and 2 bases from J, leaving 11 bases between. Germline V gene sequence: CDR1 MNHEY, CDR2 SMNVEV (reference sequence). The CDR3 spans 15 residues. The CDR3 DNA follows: TGTGCCAGCAGAGCGGCAGCGGCTGGGGCCAACGTCCTGACTTTC. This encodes CASRAAAAGANVLTF.

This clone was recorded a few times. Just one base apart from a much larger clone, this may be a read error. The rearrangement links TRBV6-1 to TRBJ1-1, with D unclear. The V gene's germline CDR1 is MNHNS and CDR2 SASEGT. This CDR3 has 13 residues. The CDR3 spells CASSRTPFTEASF. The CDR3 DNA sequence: TGTGCCAGCAGTCGCACCCCGTTCACTGAAGCTTCCTTT.

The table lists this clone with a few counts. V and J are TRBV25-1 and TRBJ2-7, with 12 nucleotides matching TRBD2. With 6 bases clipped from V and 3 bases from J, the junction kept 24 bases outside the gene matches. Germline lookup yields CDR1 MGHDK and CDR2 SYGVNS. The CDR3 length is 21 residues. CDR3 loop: CASSNGVGTGGLAGRVYEQYF. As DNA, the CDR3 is TGTGCCAGCAGCAACGGCGTGGGGACGGGTGGACTAGCGGGACGAGTCTACGAGCAGTACTTC.

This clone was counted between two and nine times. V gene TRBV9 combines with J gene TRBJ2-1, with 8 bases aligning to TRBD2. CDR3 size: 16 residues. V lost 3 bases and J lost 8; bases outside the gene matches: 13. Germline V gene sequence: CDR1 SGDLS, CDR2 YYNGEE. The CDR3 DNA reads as TGTGCCAGCAGCGGGGGGCCGGGACTAGTATTGCATGAGCAGTTCTTC. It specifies CASSGGPGLVLHEQFF.

Here the CDR3 DNA reads TGTGCCAGCAGTTCCGGCTGGACAAGCGCCATATATTTT. This encodes CASSSGWTSAIYF. The V gene is TRBV6-8, the J gene TRBJ1-3, with a possible D match to TRBD1 (5 bases). Trimming stripped 4 bases from V and 11 bases from J, with 15 bases between. Germline-derived CDR1 and CDR2 are MNHGY and SAAAGT. This CDR3 is 13 amino acids long.

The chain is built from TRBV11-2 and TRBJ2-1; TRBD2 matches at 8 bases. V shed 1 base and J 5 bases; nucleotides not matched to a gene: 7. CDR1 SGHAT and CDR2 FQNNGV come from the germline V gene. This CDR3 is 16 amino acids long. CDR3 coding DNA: TGTGCCAGCAGCTTAGGGGGGACTAGTAGGAACAATGAGCAGTTCTTC. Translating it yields CASSLGGTSRNNEQFF.

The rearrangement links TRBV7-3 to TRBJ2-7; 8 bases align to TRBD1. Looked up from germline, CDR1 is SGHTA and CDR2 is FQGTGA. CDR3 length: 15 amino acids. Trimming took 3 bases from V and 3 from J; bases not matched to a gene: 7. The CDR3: CASSLAVGTGYEQYF. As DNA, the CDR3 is TGTGCCAGCAGCTTGGCCGTGGGGACAGGCTACGAGCAGTACTTC.

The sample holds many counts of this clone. CDR3 region: CASSESGDRGYNQPQHF. The CDR3 nucleotides read TGTGCCAGCAGTGAATCAGGGGACAGAGGTTACAATCAGCCCCAGCATTTT. This sequence joins TRBV6-1 and TRBJ1-5, with TRBD1 matching over 7 bases. The CDR3 contains 17 residues. Germline CDR1 MNHNS, CDR2 SASEGT. V was pared by 2 bases and J by 3 bases, with 10 bases of the junction left unmatched.

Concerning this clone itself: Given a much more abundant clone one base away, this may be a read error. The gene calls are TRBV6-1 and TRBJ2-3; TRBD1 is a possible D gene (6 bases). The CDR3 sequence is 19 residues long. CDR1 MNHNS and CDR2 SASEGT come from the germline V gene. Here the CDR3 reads CASRSPGHTRLSGTDTQYF. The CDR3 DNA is TGTGCCAGCAGATCCCCGGGACACACGCGGCTAAGCGGCACAGATACTCAGTATTTT.

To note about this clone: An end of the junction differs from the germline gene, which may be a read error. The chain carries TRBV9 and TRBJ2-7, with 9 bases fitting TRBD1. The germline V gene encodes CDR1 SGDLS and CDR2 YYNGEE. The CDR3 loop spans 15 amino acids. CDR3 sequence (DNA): TGTGCCAGCAGCGCCCAGGGACAGGGATCGGGCGAGAAGTACTTC. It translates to CASSAQGQGSGEKYF.

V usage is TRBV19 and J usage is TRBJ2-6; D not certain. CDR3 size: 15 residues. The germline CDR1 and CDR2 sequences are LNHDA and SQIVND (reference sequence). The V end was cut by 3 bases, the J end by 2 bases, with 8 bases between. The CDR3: CASSISWAGANVLTF. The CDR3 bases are TGTGCCAGTAGTATTAGCTGGGCTGGGGCCAACGTCCTGACTTTC.

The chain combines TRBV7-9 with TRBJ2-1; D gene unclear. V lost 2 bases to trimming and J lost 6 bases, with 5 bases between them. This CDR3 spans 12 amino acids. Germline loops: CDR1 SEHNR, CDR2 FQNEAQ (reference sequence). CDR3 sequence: CASSLISNEQFF. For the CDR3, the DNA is TGTGCCAGCAGCTTAATTAGCAATGAGCAGTTCTTC. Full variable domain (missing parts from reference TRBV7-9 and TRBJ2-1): DTGVSQNPRHKITKRGQNVTFRCDPISEHNRLYWYRQTLGQGPEFLTYFQNEAQLEKSRLLSDRFSAERPKGSFSTLEIQRTEQGDSAMYLCASSLISNEQFFGPGTRLTVL.

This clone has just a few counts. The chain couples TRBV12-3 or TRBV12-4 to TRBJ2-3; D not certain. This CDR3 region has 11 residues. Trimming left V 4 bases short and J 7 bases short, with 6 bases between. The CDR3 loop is CASSYQNTQYF. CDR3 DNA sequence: TGTGCCAGCAGTTATCAAAATACGCAGTATTTT.

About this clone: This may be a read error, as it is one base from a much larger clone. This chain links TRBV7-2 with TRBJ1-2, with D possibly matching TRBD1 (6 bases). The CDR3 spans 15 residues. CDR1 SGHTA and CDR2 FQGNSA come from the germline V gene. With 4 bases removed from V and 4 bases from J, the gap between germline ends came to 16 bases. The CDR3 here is CASSYATGWGYGYTF. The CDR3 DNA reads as TGTGCCAGCAGCTACGCAACAGGGTGGGGCTATGGCTACACCTTC.

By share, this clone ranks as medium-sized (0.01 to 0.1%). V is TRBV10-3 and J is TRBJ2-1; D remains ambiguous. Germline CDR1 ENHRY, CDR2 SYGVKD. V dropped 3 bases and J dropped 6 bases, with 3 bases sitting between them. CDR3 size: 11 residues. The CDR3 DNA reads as TGTGCCATCAGTGAAGTCAATGAGCAGTTCTTC. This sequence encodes CAISEVNEQFF.

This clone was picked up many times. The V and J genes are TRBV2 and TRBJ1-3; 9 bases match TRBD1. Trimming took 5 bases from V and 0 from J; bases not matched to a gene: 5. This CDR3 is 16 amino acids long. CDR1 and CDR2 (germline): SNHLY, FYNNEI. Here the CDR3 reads CASSLDRGTSGNTIYF. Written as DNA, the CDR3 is TGTGCCAGCAGTCTGGACAGGGGAACCTCTGGAAACACCATATATTTT. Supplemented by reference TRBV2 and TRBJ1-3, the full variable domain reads EPEVTQTPSHQVTQMGQEVILRCVPISNHLYFYWYRQILGQKVEFLVSFYNNEISEKSEIFDDQFSVERPDGSNFTLKIRSTKLEDSAMYFCASSLDRGTSGNTIYFGEGSWLTVV.